Included here is one T cell receptor (beta chain) sequence, with context. Its antigen is unknown. This entry comes from a study of radiotherapy plus CTLA-4 blockade in lung cancer. Study-level background: Across the patients, objective responses occurred in more than 15%, and disease control in roughly 31%. General observations from the study: In blood, TCR clones derived from the tumor expanded after radiotherapy plus ipilimumab.

The V and J ends lost 4 bases and 3 bases respectively, with 14 bases between them. Germline values: CDR1 SGHRS, CDR2 YFSETQ. The CDR3 totals 15 residues. Measured with immunoSEQ multiplex PCR; TCRdb has only the in-frame clones, and not every one. The sample has about 44,000 clones, approximately 71% seen once. The V call is TRBV5-1, the J call TRBJ1-3; D is possibly TRBD1 (6 bases). This TCR came from a human donor with non-small cell lung cancer whose response to radiotherapy plus ipilimumab could not be evaluated. The sequencing used peripheral blood, collected from a patient treated with radiotherapy plus ipilimumab. The CDR3 region has the DNA TGCGCCAGCAGCCCAGGGGTAAAAGATGGAAACACCATATATTTT. Its translation is CASSPGVKDGNTIYF.